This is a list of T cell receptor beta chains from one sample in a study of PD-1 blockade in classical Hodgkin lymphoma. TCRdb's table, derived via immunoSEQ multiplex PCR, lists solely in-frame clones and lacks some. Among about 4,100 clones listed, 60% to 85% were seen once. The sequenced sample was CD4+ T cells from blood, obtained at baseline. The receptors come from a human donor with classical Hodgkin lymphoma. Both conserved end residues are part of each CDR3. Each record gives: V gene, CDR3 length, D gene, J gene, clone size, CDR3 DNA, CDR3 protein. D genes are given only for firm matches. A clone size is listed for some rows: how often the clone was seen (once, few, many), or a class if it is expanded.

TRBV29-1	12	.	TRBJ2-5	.	TGCAGCGTTGAAGCAGGGAGAGAGACCCAGTACTTC	CSVEAGRETQYF
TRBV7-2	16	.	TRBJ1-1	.	TGTGCCAGCAGCTTATGGCCCCTGAGGGGCGCGCCTGAAGCTTTCTTT	CASSLWPLRGAPEAFF
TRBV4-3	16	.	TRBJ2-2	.	TGCGCCAGCAGCCAAGATCTGAGACGGACTACCGGGGAGCTGTTTTTT	CASSQDLRRTTGELFF
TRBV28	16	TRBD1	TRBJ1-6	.	TGTGCCACTTGGGGGACAGGCGAGACCTATAATTCACCCCTCCACTTT	CATWGTGETYNSPLHF
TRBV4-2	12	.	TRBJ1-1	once	TGTGCCAGCAGCCTCGCGGACTTCGAAGCTTTCTTT	CASSLADFEAFF
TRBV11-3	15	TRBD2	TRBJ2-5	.	TGTGCCAGCAGCCTGACGGGGGGGATCCAAGAGACCCAGTACTTC	CASSLTGGIQETQYF
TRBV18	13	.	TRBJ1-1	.	TGTGCCAGCTCACCGATTGAGGACACTGAAGCTTTCTTT	CASSPIEDTEAFF
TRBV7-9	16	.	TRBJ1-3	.	TGTGCCAGCAGCCCTGCGGGGCCAGGAGCTGGAAACACCATATATTTT	CASSPAGPGAGNTIYF
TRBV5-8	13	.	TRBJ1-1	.	TGTGCCAGCAGCCGTCCTGGGGGAGTCGAAGCTTTCTTT	CASSRPGGVEAFF
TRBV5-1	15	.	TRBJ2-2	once	TGCGCCAGCAGCTTAGACCGGAAAGTCACCGGGGAGCTGTTTTTT	CASSLDRKVTGELFF
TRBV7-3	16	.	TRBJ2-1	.	TGTGCCAGCAGCTTAACGTGGGGGAATGGAGGGAATGAGCAGTTCTTC	CASSLTWGNGGNEQFF
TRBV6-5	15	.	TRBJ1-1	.	TGTGCCAGCAGTTACTCGAACACAGGGTTGGATGAAGCTTTCTTT	CASSYSNTGLDEAFF
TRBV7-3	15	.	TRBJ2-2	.	TGTGCCAGCAGCTTAATAGGGACGAACACCGGGGAGCTGTTTTTT	CASSLIGTNTGELFF
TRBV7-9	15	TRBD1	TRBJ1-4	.	TGTGCCAGCAGCATCCCGACAGGGGGCTTAACCGAACTGTTTTTT	CASSIPTGGLTELFF
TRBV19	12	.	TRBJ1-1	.	TGTGCCAGTAGTATCGAATACACTGAAGCTTTCTTT	CASSIEYTEAFF
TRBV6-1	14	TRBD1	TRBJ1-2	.	TGTGCCACCCGCCGGACAGGGCTAGACTATGGCTACACCTTC	CATRRTGLDYGYTF
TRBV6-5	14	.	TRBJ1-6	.	TGTGCCAGCAGCCGGTGGTCAGATAATTCACCCCTCCACTTT	CASSRWSDNSPLHF
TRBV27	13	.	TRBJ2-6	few	TGTGCCAGCAGTCCCTCTGGGGCCAACGTCCTGACTTTC	CASSPSGANVLTF
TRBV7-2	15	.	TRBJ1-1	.	TGTGCCAGCAGCTCTCCCGGGATCTCGGGGACTGAAGCTTTCTTT	CASSSPGISGTEAFF
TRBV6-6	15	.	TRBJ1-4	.	TGTGCCAGCACCCAGCAGGGGCAGAAAAATGAAAAACTGTTTTTT	CASTQQGQKNEKLFF
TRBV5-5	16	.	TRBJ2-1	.	TGTGCCAGCAGCCTCCGTTCGGTTGTCAGCTACAATGAGCAGTTCTTC	CASSLRSVVSYNEQFF
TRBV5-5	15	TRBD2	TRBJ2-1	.	TGTGCCAGCAGCTTCGGGACTAGGACCTACAATGAGCAGTTCTTC	CASSFGTRTYNEQFF
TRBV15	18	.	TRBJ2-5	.	TGTGCCACCAGCAGAGGCGCCCTAGCCGTGGGTCGCCAAGAGACCCAGTACTTC	CATSRGALAVGRQETQYF
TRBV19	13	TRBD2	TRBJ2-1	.	TGTGCCAGTAGTATAGTGGGAGGGGATGAGCAGTTCTTC	CASSIVGGDEQFF
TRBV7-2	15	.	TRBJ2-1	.	TGTGCCAGCAGCTTAGGCTCCTTTCAGGGCAATGAGCAGTTCTTC	CASSLGSFQGNEQFF
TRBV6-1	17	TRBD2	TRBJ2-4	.	TGTGCCAGCAGTGAAGCCGTGTGGGGGGGGGCCAAAAACATTCAGTACTTC	CASSEAVWGGAKNIQYF
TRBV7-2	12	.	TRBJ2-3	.	TGTGCCAGCAGCTATAGCGTAGATACGCAGTATTTT	CASSYSVDTQYF
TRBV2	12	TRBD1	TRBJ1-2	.	TGTGCCAGCCGAAGAGAGGGACAGCTCTGCACCTTC	CASRREGQLCTF
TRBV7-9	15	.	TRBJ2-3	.	TGTGCCAGCAGCACGACCGATACGGGCACAGATACGCAGTATTTT	CASSTTDTGTDTQYF
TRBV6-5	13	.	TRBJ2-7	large	TGTGCCAGCAGCTTGGACGGACGCTACGAGCAGTACTTC	CASSLDGRYEQYF
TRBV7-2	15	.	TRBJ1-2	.	TGTGCCAGCAGCTTACAAACGGGCCTGCCGGCTGGCTACACCTTC	CASSLQTGLPAGYTF
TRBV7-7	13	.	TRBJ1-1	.	TGTGCCAGCAGCCAAAGTTTGAACACTGAAGCTTTCTTT	CASSQSLNTEAFF
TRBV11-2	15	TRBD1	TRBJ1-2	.	TGTGCCAGCAGCTTACCACAGGGGGCAGGGTACGGCTACACCTTC	CASSLPQGAGYGYTF
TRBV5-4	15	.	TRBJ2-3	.	TGTGCCAGCAGCTTGTCCGGGGGGCTATCAGATACGCAGTATTTT	CASSLSGGLSDTQYF
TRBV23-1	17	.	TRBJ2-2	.	TGCGCCAGCAGTCAATTGAGACGGGGGTCGGGCACCGGGGAGCTGTTTTTT	CASSQLRRGSGTGELFF
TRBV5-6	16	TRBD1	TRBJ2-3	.	TGTGCCAGCACCCTACTGGGGGGACAGGGTAAAACCGATCTCTATTTT	CASTLLGGQGKTDLYF
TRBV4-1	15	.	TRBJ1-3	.	TGCGCCAGCAGCCTTAACGAGGTATTTGAAAACACCATATATTTT	CASSLNEVFENTIYF
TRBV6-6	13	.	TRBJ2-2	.	TGTGCCAGCACCCTACAATACACCGGGGAGCTGTTTTTT	CASTLQYTGELFF
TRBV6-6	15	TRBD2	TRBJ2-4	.	TGTGCCAGCAGCCCCCCCGGGGGGACCAAAAACATTCAGTACTTC	CASSPPGGTKNIQYF
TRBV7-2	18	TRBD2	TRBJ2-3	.	TGTGCCAGCAGCTTAACTGCTAGCGGGGGGGCCCGCACAGATACGCAGTATTTT	CASSLTASGGARTDTQYF
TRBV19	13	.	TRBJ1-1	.	TGTGCCAGTACGGACTATAGGGACACTGAAGCTTTCTTT	CASTDYRDTEAFF
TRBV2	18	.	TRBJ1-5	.	TGTGCCAGCCGCGGTGAGACGGGTTTCGTTAATTGGAATCAGCCCCAGCATTTT	CASRGETGFVNWNQPQHF
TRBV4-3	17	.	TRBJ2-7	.	TGCGCCAGCAGCCAAGGGCTCCAGTTTGGGTCCAACTACGAGCAGTACTTC	CASSQGLQFGSNYEQYF
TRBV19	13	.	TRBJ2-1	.	TGTGCCAGTAGTACCACCAGGGGGGTAGAGCAGTTCTTC	CASSTTRGVEQFF
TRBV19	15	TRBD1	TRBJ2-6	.	TGTGCCAGTAAAGCAGGGGGCGCTGGGGCCAACGTCCTGACTTTC	CASKAGGAGANVLTF
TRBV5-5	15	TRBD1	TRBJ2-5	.	TGTGCCAGCCACCGATCAGGACAGGGCCAAGAGACCCAGTACTTC	CASHRSGQGQETQYF
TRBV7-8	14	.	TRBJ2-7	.	TGTGCCAGCAGCTTAGAACGGGCCTTCTACGAGCAGTACTTC	CASSLERAFYEQYF
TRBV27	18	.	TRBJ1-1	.	TGTGCCAGCAGTTTGGGGCAGGGTGTAGTGTCACTGGGCACTGAAGCTTTCTTT	CASSLGQGVVSLGTEAFF
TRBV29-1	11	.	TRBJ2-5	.	TGCAGCGTTCAGGGAGAGGAGACCCAGTACTTC	CSVQGEETQYF
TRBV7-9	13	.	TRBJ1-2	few	TGTGCCAGCAGCTTCCAAACTAACTATGGCTACACCTTC	CASSFQTNYGYTF
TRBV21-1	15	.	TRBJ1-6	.	TGTGCCAGCAGCAAAGGCGGGGTCGATAATTCACCCCTCCACTTT	CASSKGGVDNSPLHF
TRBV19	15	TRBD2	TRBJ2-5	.	TGTGCCAGTAGTCGGGGGGGGAGAATCCAAGAGACCCAGTACTTC	CASSRGGRIQETQYF
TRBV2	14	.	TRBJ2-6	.	TGTGCCAGCAGGCCAGGTGCTCGGGCCAACGTCCTGACTTTC	CASRPGARANVLTF
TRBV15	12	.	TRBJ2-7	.	TGTGCCACCAGCAGAGAAGTCGGCGAGCAGTACTTC	CATSREVGEQYF
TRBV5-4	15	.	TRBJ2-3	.	TGTGCCAGCAGCTTGGGACAGACTGGCACAGATACGCAGTATTTT	CASSLGQTGTDTQYF
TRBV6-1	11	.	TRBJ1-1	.	TGTGCCAGCAGTGAATACACTGAAGCTTTCTTT	CASSEYTEAFF
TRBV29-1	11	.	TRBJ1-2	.	TGCAGCGTTGATCTTGGCAGGGTAGGCACCTTC	CSVDLGRVGTF
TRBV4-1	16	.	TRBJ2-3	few	TGCGCCAGCAGCCAACGGGATTCGCGGGGAGGAGATACGCAGTATTTT	CASSQRDSRGGDTQYF